What follows are 9 T cell receptor beta chains derived from one specimen sequenced in a study of shared clonotypes between healthy human individuals. The repertoire was sequenced with immunoSEQ multiplex PCR; TCRdb's copy has only in-frame clones and lacks some. The sample contains around 300,000 clones, 87% of which appear only once. The specimen sequenced was memory CD8+ T cells sorted from blood. Subset given: CD45RO+ cells pooled with CCR7-negative TemRA cells. Every receptor here comes from a man aged 18 to 29 in good health.

The genes are TRBV4-1 and TRBJ1-5; D not certain. The CDR3 is made up of 15 amino acids. The V end was cut by 3 bases, the J end by 2 bases, with 11 bases between. CDR1 is MGHRA, CDR2 YSYEKL, per germline. CDR3 loop: CASSQHMGGNQPQHF. Here the CDR3 DNA reads TGCGCCAGCAGCCAGCATATGGGTGGCAATCAGCCCCAGCATTTT.

The chain joins TRBV7-9 to TRBJ2-3; the D is unclear. Germline assignment: CDR1 SEHNR and CDR2 FQNEAQ (reference sequence). The CDR3 length is 15 residues. V lost 4 bases, J lost 0 bases, and 11 bases lay in between. In DNA, the CDR3 is TGTGCCAGCAGCTCAGTAGCCCCTAGCACAGATACGCAGTATTTT. It is translated as CASSSVAPSTDTQYF.

The chain couples TRBV27 to TRBJ2-5; D gene uncertain. CDR3 length: 17 residues. Germline CDR1 and CDR2: MNHEY and SMNVEV (reference sequence). Between the trimmed V and J ends, which lost 0 bases and 2 bases, there was a span of 16 bases. The CDR3 nucleotides read TGTGCCAGCAGTTTATCGGCCAGTCAAGTGGCACAAGAGACCCAGTACTTC. Its translation is CASSLSASQVAQETQYF.

This chain links TRBV25-1 with TRBJ2-1; the D is unclear. The V end was cut by 6 bases, the J end by 4 bases, with 4 bases between. This CDR3 spans 11 amino acids. CDR1 is MGHDK, CDR2 SYGVNS, per germline. The CDR3 nucleotides are TGTGCCAGCAGGGGGTACAATGAGCAGTTCTTC. It is translated as CASRGYNEQFF.

J is TRBJ2-2 and V is TRBV5-1; D may be TRBD2 (7 bases). The CDR3 loop spans 16 amino acids. Germline loops: CDR1 SGHRS, CDR2 YFSETQ. The V gene lost 2 bases and the J gene lost 3 bases, with 14 bases spanning the gap. CDR3 protein: CASSLTGGGDTGELFF. CDR3 nucleotides: TGCGCCAGCAGCTTAACGGGGGGCGGAGACACCGGGGAGCTGTTTTTT.

V and J are TRBV4-3 and TRBJ2-1, with D possibly matching TRBD2 (6 bases). The CDR3 consists of 17 residues. V lost 0 bases to trimming and J lost 3 bases, with 15 bases between them. Per the germline V gene, CDR1 is LGHNA and CDR2 is YSLEER. Here the CDR3 reads CASSQDSGLAIYNEQFF. The CDR3 DNA is TGCGCCAGCAGCCAAGATTCGGGCCTAGCGATCTACAATGAGCAGTTCTTC.

The gene calls are TRBV11-2 and TRBJ2-2; 8 bases are shared with TRBD2. The CDR3 has 15 amino acids. V lost 5 bases and J lost 7; bases outside the gene matches: 9. Germline-derived CDR1 and CDR2 are SGHAT and FQNNGV. The CDR3 reads CASSPTGGVNGELFF. In nucleotides, the CDR3 is TGTGCCAGCAGCCCCACCGGGGGGGTGAACGGGGAGCTGTTTTTT.

V is TRBV5-6 and J is TRBJ2-7, with a tentative D call TRBD2 (5 bases). V lost 0 bases and J lost 7, with 17 bases in between. The germline V gene has CDR1 SGHDT and CDR2 YYEEEE. The CDR3 is 15 residues long. CDR3 amino acids: CASSLVTPQAGEQYF. CDR3 nucleotides: TGTGCCAGCAGCTTGGTTACGCCTCAGGCGGGTGAGCAGTACTTC. The full variable domain, its missing parts supplied by reference TRBV5-6 and TRBJ2-7, is DAGVTQSPTHLIKTRGQQVTLRCSPKSGHDTVSWYQQALGQGPQFIFQYYEEEERQRGNFPDRFSGHQFPNYSSELNVNALLLGDSALYLCASSLVTPQAGEQYFGPGTRLTVT.

The chain recombines TRBV28 with TRBJ1-1, with 10 bases identical to TRBD1. Germline values: CDR1 MDHEN, CDR2 SYDVKM. The CDR3 is made up of 14 amino acids. V trimming: 4 bases; J trimming: 5 bases; junction bases outside the gene matches: 4. The DNA for the CDR3 is TGTGCCAGCAGTTCGTGGACAGGGGGTACTGAAGCTTTCTTT. Protein product: CASSSWTGGTEAFF.